The clone carrying this TCR beta chain is judged medium-sized. The antigen is not known. Each TRB amplification used roughly 220-550 ng of genomic DNA from blood. These data come from a study of T and B cells in COVID-19 patients. Overall study results and limits: CD4+, regulatory T cell, CD8+ and sorted SARS-CoV-2-responsive or tetramer+ T cells were not yet sequenced.

TRB rearrangements were amplified by multiplex PCR with BIOMED2 TRB-A/B primers. MiXCR, run by TCRdb on the multiplex PCR reads, gives a single entry per CDR3 protein. The sample consists of 20,000 to 25,000 distinct CDR3 sequences, 30% to 35% of them appearing once. Trimming at V came to 10 bases and at J to 8 bases, leaving 10 bases not matched to a gene. Germline-derived CDR1 and CDR2 are LNHDA and SQIVND (reference sequence). The CDR3 contains 14 residues. Sequencing was carried out using blood. The gene calls are TRBV19 and TRBJ2-1; TRBD2 agrees at 11 bases. This sequence originates from a human donor who had recovered from COVID-19. CDR3 DNA sequence: TGTGCCACTAAACTAGCGGGGGATTTCTATGAGCAGTTCTTC. Protein: CATKLAGDFYEQFF.